These 9 T cell receptor beta chains came from one sample sequenced in a study of cytomegalovirus exposure and HLA in healthy donors. Researchers ran the PCR with 60 Vbeta and 13 Jbeta primers. Sequencing was performed with immunoSEQ multiplex PCR; in TCRdb, only in-frame clones are kept and a portion is missing. This sample has under 200,000 clones, with approximately 67% found just once. The sample comprised PBMCs. Receptors were obtained from a woman aged 18-35 years in good health and CMV-seropositive.

The V and J genes are TRBV4-1 and TRBJ2-1; no clear D gene. The CDR3 length is 16 residues. The germline CDR1 and CDR2 sequences are MGHRA and YSYEKL. V dropped 0 bases and J dropped 5 bases, with 14 bases sitting between them. The CDR3 protein is CASSQDGRSSNNEQFF. Written as DNA, the CDR3 is TGCGCCAGCAGCCAAGACGGCAGGTCATCAAACAATGAGCAGTTCTTC.

This chain uses TRBV5-1 with TRBJ2-3, with 9 bases that match TRBD2. The germline V gene has CDR1 SGHRS and CDR2 YFSETQ. Trimming took 2 bases from V and 4 from J; bases not matched to a gene: 11. This CDR3 region has 17 residues. CDR3 nucleotides: TGCGCCAGCAGCTTAATGACCATAGCGGGAGTGTCAGATACGCAGTATTTT. Residues: CASSLMTIAGVSDTQYF. The complete variable domain, with remaining parts taken from reference TRBV5-1 and TRBJ2-3, reads KAGVTQTPRYLIKTRGQQVTLSCSPISGHRSVSWYQQTPGQGLQFLFEYFSETQRNKGNFPGRFSGRQFSNSRSEMNVSTLELGDSALYLCASSLMTIAGVSDTQYFGPGTRLTVL.

J is TRBJ2-1 and V is TRBV23-1; 12 nucleotides align to TRBD2. TRBV23-1 is sorted into the ORF group, with uncertain function. The CDR3 spans 18 residues. The V and J ends lost 4 bases and 0 bases, in that order; junction bases with no gene match: 7. CDR3 nucleotides: TGCGCCAGCAGTCTTCTCGCTAGCGGGAGGGACTCCTACAATGAGCAGTTCTTC. Amino acid sequence: CASSLLASGRDSYNEQFF.

The rearrangement links TRBV5-8 to TRBJ1-2; 12 bases match TRBD1. Germline CDR1 reads SGHTS; CDR2 reads YDEGEE. The CDR3 loop spans 14 amino acids. J gave up 8 bases and V 4 bases, and 6 bases lay outside the gene matches. This CDR3 is CASSPTGTGGGYTF. The CDR3 DNA sequence: TGTGCCAGCAGCCCAACCGGGACAGGGGGCGGCTACACCTTC.

DNA of the CDR3: TGTGCCAGCAGCGGGGGGGGAGGGCAGGGTCGGGGCTACGAGCAGTACTTC. The encoded protein is CASSGGGGQGRGYEQYF. This chain connects TRBV7-8 to TRBJ2-7, with TRBD2 matching 7 bases. Germline CDR1 SGHVS, CDR2 FQNEAQ. V shed 5 bases, J shed 3 bases, and the junction held 16 bases outside the gene matches. This CDR3 spans 17 amino acids.

This rearrangement joins TRBV2 to TRBJ2-7, with 15 bases fitting TRBD2. J lost 0 bases, V lost 7 bases, and 7 bases had no gene match. Germline values: CDR1 SNHLY, CDR2 FYNNEI. CDR3 length: 17 amino acids. CDR3 sequence reads: CASTPGLAGGLSYEQYF. In nucleotides, the CDR3 is TGTGCCAGCACCCCGGGACTAGCGGGGGGACTCTCCTACGAGCAGTACTTC.

The genes are TRBV6-5 and TRBJ2-5; 7 bases match TRBD2. Near its end, the DNA agrees better with TRBJ2-7, so the J call may be wrong. This CDR3 spans 14 amino acids. Germline values: CDR1 MNHEY, CDR2 SVGAGI. CDR3 DNA sequence: TGTGCCAGCAGTTACCGGGGGGTTGGGGGCGAGCAGTACTTC. Translated: CASSYRGVGGEQYF.

As for this clone: A read error may produce the germline difference seen at one junction end. The rearrangement uses TRBV6-1 and TRBJ1-6; D remains ambiguous. Per the germline V gene, CDR1 is MNHNS and CDR2 is SASEGT. This CDR3 spans 15 amino acids. The CDR3 is CASREDGGINSPLHF. The CDR3 nucleotides are TGTGCCAGCAGGGAAGACGGAGGAATCAATTCACCCCTCCACTTT.

This chain joins TRBV28 and TRBJ2-7; TRBD1 aligns across 10 bases. CDR3 length: 13 amino acids. Trimming took 8 bases from V and 2 from J; bases not matched to a gene: 3. Germline loops: CDR1 MDHEN, CDR2 SYDVKM. The CDR3 protein is CASGQGGAYEQYF. CDR3 DNA sequence: TGTGCCAGCGGACAGGGGGGGGCCTACGAGCAGTACTTC.